The entry below gives a single TCR beta chain sequence along with its context. This record comes from a study of cytomegalovirus exposure and HLA in healthy donors. The overall study: In a later analysis, it was reported that the roughly 130 validation repertoires had been produced on the same platform as the roughly 700 repertoires belonging to the first cohort.

Separate from the approximately 670-subject first cohort, the roughly 120-subject validation cohort was the one that the donors belonged to. Trimming cost V 4 bases and J 5 bases, with 12 bases left between them. CDR3 length equals 14 residues. Looked up from germline, CDR1 is SGHDN and CDR2 is FVKESK. Clones were sequenced by immunoSEQ multiplex PCR, and TCRdb holds only the in-frame ones, with some missing. This sample has approximately 71,000 clones, with about 95% found just once. This TCR came from a woman under 30 in good health and CMV-seronegative. Sequences were obtained from PBMCs. The genes are TRBV14 and TRBJ2-1; D is unresolved. The CDR3 nucleotides are TGTGCCAGCAGCCGTAGGTTGAGGAACAATGAGCAGTTCTTC. Translating it yields CASSRRLRNNEQFF.